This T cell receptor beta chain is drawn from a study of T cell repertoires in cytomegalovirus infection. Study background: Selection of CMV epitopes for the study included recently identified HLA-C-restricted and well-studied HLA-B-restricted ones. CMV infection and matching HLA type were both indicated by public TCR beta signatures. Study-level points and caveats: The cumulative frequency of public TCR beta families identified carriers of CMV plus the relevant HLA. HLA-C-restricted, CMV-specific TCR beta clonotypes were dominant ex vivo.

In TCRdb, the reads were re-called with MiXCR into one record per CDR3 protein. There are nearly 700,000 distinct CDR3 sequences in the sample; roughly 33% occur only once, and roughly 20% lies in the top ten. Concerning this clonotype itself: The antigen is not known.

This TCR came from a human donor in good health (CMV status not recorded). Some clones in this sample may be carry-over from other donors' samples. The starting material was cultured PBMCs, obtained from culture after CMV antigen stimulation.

The CDR3 spells CASSLSLQQNSPLHF. CDR3 nucleotides: TGTGCCAGCAGCTTGAGTTTACAGCAAAATTCACCCCTCCACTTT. The chain joins TRBV5-5 to TRBJ1-6; no definite D call. V was trimmed by 1 base and J by 7 bases, leaving 12 bases between them. The CDR3 covers 15 residues. Germline V gene data show CDR1 as SGHKS and CDR2 as YYEKEE (reference sequence).